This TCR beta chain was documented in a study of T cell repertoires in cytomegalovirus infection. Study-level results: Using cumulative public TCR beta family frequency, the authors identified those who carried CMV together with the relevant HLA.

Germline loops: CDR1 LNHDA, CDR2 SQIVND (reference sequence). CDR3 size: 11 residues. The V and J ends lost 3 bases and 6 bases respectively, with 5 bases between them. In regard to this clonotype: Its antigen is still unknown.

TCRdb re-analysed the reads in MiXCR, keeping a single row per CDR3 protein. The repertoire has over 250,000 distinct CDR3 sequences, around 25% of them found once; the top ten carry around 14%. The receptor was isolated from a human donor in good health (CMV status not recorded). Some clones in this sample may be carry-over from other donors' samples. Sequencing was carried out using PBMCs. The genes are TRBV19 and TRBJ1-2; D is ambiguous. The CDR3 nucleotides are TGTGCCAGTAGTATTCAGGATGGCTACACCTTC. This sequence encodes CASSIQDGYTF.